The next 21 T cell receptor beta chains were all read from a single sample in a study of blood T cells in healthy people across ages. Through a sample-barcoded 5' primer and a J-beta primer mix, a second PCR was run for about 6 to 11 cycles. TCRdb analysed the 5' RACE reads with MiXCR anew, one entry per CDR3 protein. This table holds hundreds of thousands of distinct CDR3 sequences, about 28% found once. The sample was blood. The receptors were sampled from a woman of 80 years or more in good health.

At least ten counts were recorded for this clonotype. This chain links TRBV6-1 with TRBJ2-7; 8 nucleotides match TRBD1. This CDR3 comprises 13 residues. The junction had 8 bases not matched to a gene; V was cut back by 7 bases and J by 6 bases. In germline, CDR1 is MNHNS, CDR2 SASEGT. CDR3 sequence: CASTMDRAGEQYF. CDR3 nucleotides: TGTGCCAGCACCATGGACAGGGCGGGCGAGCAGTACTTC.

V usage is TRBV28 and J usage is TRBJ1-2; TRBD1 is a possible D gene (6 bases). Trimming left V 7 bases short and J 5 bases short, with 11 bases between. The CDR3 contains 12 residues. CDR1 is MDHEN and CDR2 is SYDVKM in the germline V gene. The chain's CDR3 is CASTLTGYGYTF. CDR3 DNA: TGTGCCAGCACCTTGACAGGATATGGCTACACCTTC.

Only a few counts were recorded for this clonotype. The chain has TRBV4-1 and TRBJ1-6; D might be TRBD1 (6 bases). V lost 1 base and J 6 bases, leaving 13 bases between the germline ends. This CDR3 comprises 16 residues. The V gene's germline CDR1 is MGHRA and CDR2 YSYEKL. DNA for the CDR3: TGCGCCAGCAGCCAAGTGTCGGGGGGCATTAATTCACCCCTCCACTTT. It encodes CASSQVSGGINSPLHF.

In its sample, this clonotype was seen many times. The V gene is TRBV20-1, the J gene TRBJ2-5; TRBD2 agrees at 9 bases. CDR1 is DFQATT, CDR2 SNEGSKA, per germline (reference sequence). With 1 base clipped from V and 4 bases from J, the junction kept 4 bases outside the gene matches. CDR3 length equals 14 residues. CDR3 amino acids: CSARGPAGGETQYF. CDR3 DNA sequence: TGCAGTGCTAGAGGACCAGCGGGGGGAGAGACCCAGTACTTC.

The chain has TRBV5-1 and TRBJ2-5; D possibly corresponds to TRBD1 (5 bases). The assigned J gene may be wrong: the sequence end matches TRBJ2-7 better. The CDR3 extends over 15 amino acids. Germline V gives CDR1 SGHRS, CDR2 YFSETQ. CDR3 sequence reads: CASSLVGRVLYEQYF. In nucleotides, the CDR3 is TGCGCCAGCAGCTTGGTGGGCAGGGTCTTGTACGAGCAGTACTTC.

A few counts support this clonotype. The V gene is TRBV7-2, the J gene TRBJ1-4; maybe TRBD1 (5 bases). Germline V gene data show CDR1 as SGHTA and CDR2 as FQGNSA. The CDR3 length is 17 residues. Trimming pared 1 base from V and 0 bases from J, leaving 12 bases between. The CDR3: CASSLVTTAATNEKLFF. DNA for the CDR3: TGTGCCAGCAGCTTAGTCACGACAGCGGCAACTAATGAAAAACTGTTTTTT.

There are a few counts of this clonotype. This chain uses TRBV5-1 with TRBJ2-3, with TRBD1 as a possible D gene (7 bases). Looked up from germline, CDR1 is SGHRS and CDR2 is YFSETQ. This CDR3 is 16 amino acids long. Trimming shortened V by 0 bases and J by 0 bases, and 11 bases separated the two germline ends. The CDR3 bases are TGCGCCAGCAGCTTGGTACAGGGGACTAGCACAGATACGCAGTATTTT. Protein product: CASSLVQGTSTDTQYF.

This clonotype appeared a few times. V is TRBV7-9 and J is TRBJ2-7; TRBD1 aligns across 7 bases. The V and J ends lost 4 bases and 4 bases, in that order; junction bases with no gene match: 7. Germline V gene lookup returns CDR1 SEHNR and CDR2 FQNEAQ (reference sequence). The CDR3 is made up of 14 amino acids. The CDR3 DNA follows: TGTGCCAGCAGCTCAGGGGGACAGAGATACGAGCAGTACTTC. This codes for CASSSGGQRYEQYF.

This chain connects TRBV2 to TRBJ2-1; D may be TRBD1 (6 bases). Germline V gene sequence: CDR1 SNHLY, CDR2 FYNNEI. CDR3 length equals 14 residues. V lost 2 bases and J lost 6, with 11 bases in between. CDR3 loop: CASSEQKGVNEQFF. The CDR3 DNA reads as TGTGCCAGCAGTGAACAAAAGGGGGTCAATGAGCAGTTCTTC. The complete variable domain, with remaining parts taken from reference TRBV2 and TRBJ2-1, reads EPEVTQTPSHQVTQMGQEVILRCVPISNHLYFYWYRQILGQKVEFLVSFYNNEISEKSEIFDDQFSVERPDGSNFTLKIRSTKLEDSAMYFCASSEQKGVNEQFFGPGTRLTVL.

The J gene is TRBJ2-7, the V gene TRBV20-1; TRBD1 matches at 7 bases. Germline V gene data show CDR1 as DFQATT and CDR2 as SNEGSKA (reference sequence). V gave up 7 bases and J gave up 6 bases; unmatched junction bases: 6. This CDR3 region has 11 residues. The CDR3 protein is CSVEQGTEQYF. The CDR3 coding sequence is TGCAGTGTTGAACAGGGGACCGAGCAGTACTTC.

The rearrangement uses TRBV20-1 and TRBJ2-2, with 9 bases lining up with TRBD2. This CDR3 contains 19 residues. Germline lookup yields CDR1 DFQATT and CDR2 SNEGSKA (reference sequence). The trim removed 0 bases at V and 6 bases at J, leaving 17 bases unmatched. The CDR3 bases are TGCAGTGCTAGAGATCGTCATCGGGCTAGCGGGGTAAAGGCCGGGGAGCTGTTTTTT. It encodes CSARDRHRASGVKAGELFF.

About this clonotype: This sequence may be a read error, since a much larger clone differs from it by one base. The chain uses TRBV27 and TRBJ2-5; D is possibly TRBD1 or TRBD2 (5 bases each). The J call may be mistaken, given a closer DNA end match to TRBJ2-7. From germline, CDR1 is MNHEY and CDR2 SMNVEV (reference sequence). This CDR3 has 12 residues. The CDR3, as DNA: TGTGCCAGGAGGGACGGGCCCTGCGAGCAGTACTTC. Protein sequence: CARRDGPCEQYF.

This clonotype was detected many times. V gene TRBV5-6 combines with J gene TRBJ1-4; 7 bases map to TRBD1. J gave up 8 bases and V 1 base, and 8 bases lay outside the gene matches. The germline V gene has CDR1 SGHDT and CDR2 YYEEEE. The CDR3 covers 15 residues. The CDR3 loop reads CASSLRDRWEEKLFF. CDR3 DNA: TGTGCCAGCAGCTTGAGGGACAGATGGGAGGAAAAACTGTTTTTT.

This clonotype was counted only a few times. The rearrangement uses TRBV7-9 and TRBJ1-5; D unresolved. Germline assignment: CDR1 SEHNR and CDR2 FQNEAQ (reference sequence). Trimming pared 5 bases from V and 4 bases from J, leaving 12 bases between. There are 14 residues in the CDR3. Here the CDR3 reads CASSQEGRNQPQHF. CDR3 sequence (DNA): TGTGCCAGCAGCCAAGAGGGTCGGAATCAGCCCCAGCATTTT.

The chain links TRBV4-3 to TRBJ2-2, with D maybe TRBD2 (6 bases). V was trimmed by 3 bases and J by 4 bases, leaving 12 bases between them. CDR1 is LGHNA, CDR2 YSLEER, per germline. This CDR3 has 15 residues. CDR3: CASSQIADPTGELFF. The CDR3 region has the DNA TGCGCCAGCAGCCAGATAGCGGACCCCACCGGGGAGCTGTTTTTT.

The sample holds many counts of this clonotype. V usage is TRBV20-1 and J usage is TRBJ2-7, with D possibly being TRBD1 (5 bases). The ends were cut back, 3 bases at V and 3 bases at J, with 12 bases in the middle. Germline V lookup: CDR1 DFQATT, CDR2 SNEGSKA (reference sequence). CDR3 length: 13 residues. As DNA, the CDR3 is TGCAGTGCTAGCCAGGGCTTTAGCTACGAGCAGTACTTC. Translation: CSASQGFSYEQYF.

This sequence joins TRBV7-9 and TRBJ1-1; no reliable D call. CDR3 length equals 15 residues. Germline lookup yields CDR1 SEHNR and CDR2 FQNEAQ (reference sequence). Trimming cost V 5 bases and J 2 bases, with 15 bases left between them. CDR3 sequence reads: CASSKYRNSNTEAFF. The CDR3 DNA reads as TGTGCCAGCAGCAAGTACCGGAACTCTAACACTGAAGCTTTCTTT.

About this clonotype: Likely a read error: the CDR3 ends without its conserved phenylalanine or tryptophan. The rearrangement joins TRBV27 to TRBJ2-3, with D possibly matching TRBD2 (6 bases). This CDR3 is built from 14 residues. Trimming took 2 bases from V and 2 from J, leaving 8 bases between them. Germline CDR1 is MNHEY and CDR2 is SMNVEV (reference sequence). In nucleotides, the CDR3 is TGTGCCAGCAGTTTACGGAGGGTCACAGATACGCAGTATTTG. Translating gives CASSLRRVTDTQYL.

CDR3 loop: CSAKAGRWTEAFF. The CDR3 coding sequence is TGCAGTGCCAAAGCGGGAAGATGGACTGAAGCTTTCTTT. The chain joins TRBV20-1 to TRBJ1-1; D is unclear. The CDR3 runs to 13 residues. V lost 6 bases, J lost 5 bases, and 16 bases lay in between. Looked up from germline, CDR1 is DFQATT and CDR2 is SNEGSKA (reference sequence).

This clonotype has only a few counts. This chain uses TRBV6-6 with TRBJ2-1; D perhaps matches TRBD1 (5 bases). CDR1 is MNHNY, CDR2 SVGAGI, per germline (reference sequence). This CDR3 spans 15 amino acids. V lost 5 bases and J 3 bases, leaving 14 bases between the germline ends. The CDR3 DNA reads as TGTGCCAGCAGTCTCGTCCCAGGGAACTACAATGAGCAGTTCTTC. The encoded protein is CASSLVPGNYNEQFF.

With respect to this clonotype: This sequence may be a read error, since a much larger clone differs from it by one base. This chain connects TRBV5-6 to TRBJ2-7, with D uncertain. The germline gives CDR1 SGHDT, CDR2 YYEEEE. The CDR3 consists of 12 residues. V was pared by 4 bases and J by 3 bases, with 8 bases between. CDR3 sequence (DNA): TGTGCCAGCAGCGACGATGGCTACGAGCAGTACTTC. It encodes CASSDDGYEQYF.